This T cell receptor beta chain was captured in a study of T cell changes during pregnancy in multiple sclerosis. CDR1 is MNHNS, CDR2 SASEGT, per germline. The CDR3 contains 15 residues. V shed 7 bases and J shed 1 base, with 13 bases lying between them. Sequencing used immunoSEQ multiplex PCR; TCRdb keeps in-frame clones, though not all of them. The profile shows about 59,000 clones, roughly 93% of them singletons. The material was CD8+ T cells from peripheral blood mononuclear cells, obtained in the third trimester of pregnancy. The receptor's source is a female donor with multiple sclerosis, enrolled in a pregnancy study. The chain employs TRBV6-1 and TRBJ1-4; D remains unclear. Here the CDR3 reads CASTPSYRTNEKLFF. CDR3 bases: TGTGCCAGCACCCCAAGTTACAGAACTAATGAAAAACTGTTTTTT.